One sample yielded the 25 T cell receptor beta chains listed below, sequenced in a study of post-analysis software for immune sequencing data. Study-level findings and limits: In patients, about 5 TRBV segments were more frequent than in controls, with TRBV5-6, TRBV5-1 and TRBV20-1 among them.

For these TCRs, the target antigens are not known. Tagging with unique molecular identifiers was a feature of the TCR beta cDNA libraries. Each CDR3 protein gets one entry after TCRdb re-called the PCR reads with MiXCR. The sample holds around 710,000 distinct CDR3 sequences, approximately 44% seen once. The sample comprised blood. The receptors were gathered from a girl aged 10 to 17 with multiple sclerosis.

The rearrangement links TRBV2 to TRBJ2-1; D is possibly TRBD1 or TRBD2 (5 bases each). Germline V gene lookup returns CDR1 SNHLY and CDR2 FYNNEI. The CDR3 length is 13 residues. Trimming cost V 6 bases and J 9 bases, with 15 bases left between them. The CDR3: CASRGVLEIEQFF. In nucleotides, the CDR3 is TGTGCCAGCAGGGGGGTACTAGAAATTGAGCAGTTCTTC.

This clonotype showed up just a few times. V and J are TRBV25-1 and TRBJ1-2; TRBD1 aligns across 8 bases. The V gene's germline CDR1 is MGHDK and CDR2 SYGVNS. CDR3 size: 15 residues. After removal of 4 bases from V and 4 bases from J, the junction contained 8 bases not matched to a gene. The CDR3 coding sequence is TGTGCCAGCAGTGGTCGACAGGGGTTGGGCTATGGCTACACCTTC. It codes for CASSGRQGLGYGYTF.

The chain couples TRBV5-6 to TRBJ2-6; D not certain. This CDR3 spans 15 amino acids. Germline V gene data show CDR1 as SGHDT and CDR2 as YYEEEE. Trimming left V 4 bases short and J 2 bases short, with 10 bases between. The CDR3, as DNA: TGTGCCAGCAGCCCGGGTGATACTGGGGCCAACGTCCTGACTTTC. Translating it yields CASSPGDTGANVLTF.

V is TRBV6-2 or TRBV6-3 and J is TRBJ1-2; D remains ambiguous. The CDR3 loop spans 11 amino acids. In germline, CDR1 is MNHEY, CDR2 SVGEGT. Trimming shortened V by 4 bases and J by 6 bases, and 6 bases separated the two germline ends. The CDR3 DNA reads as TGTGCCAGCAGTTTCACCGATGGCTACACCTTC. As protein: CASSFTDGYTF.

This chain uses TRBV5-1 with TRBJ1-1; D uncertain. This CDR3 has 15 amino acids. Germline V gene lookup returns CDR1 SGHRS and CDR2 YFSETQ. V was cut by 0 bases and J by 1 base, with 10 bases left in between. The CDR3 DNA reads as TGCGCCAGCAGCTTGGTCATGCTGGGGAACACTGAAGCTTTCTTT. Protein product: CASSLVMLGNTEAFF.

This clonotype was recorded a few times. The chain employs TRBV12-5 and TRBJ2-1, with TRBD2 matching 9 bases. Germline loops: CDR1 LGHNT, CDR2 FRNRAP. The CDR3 covers 17 residues. Losses at the gene ends were 5 bases for V and 5 bases for J; bases not matched to a gene: 13. The CDR3 DNA reads TGTGCTAGTGGTATCCTCCGGGGGACTAGCTTTGACAATGAGCAGTTCTTC. Translating it yields CASGILRGTSFDNEQFF.

CDR3 sequence (DNA): TGTGCCAGCAGTTTTCTCGATGAAGGGGAGAACACTGAAGCTTTCTTT. Translated, it gives CASSFLDEGENTEAFF. The genes are TRBV27 and TRBJ1-1; D may be TRBD1 (5 bases). Per the germline V gene, CDR1 is MNHEY and CDR2 is SMNVEV (reference sequence). V was clipped by 3 bases and J by 1 base, with 15 bases between them. The CDR3 has 16 amino acids.

This chain links TRBV7-3 with TRBJ2-1; 16 bases match TRBD2. Looked up from germline, CDR1 is SGHTA and CDR2 is FQGTGA. J was trimmed by 8 bases and V by 4 bases; bases with no gene match: 5. The CDR3 is 16 residues long. DNA of the CDR3: TGTGCCAGCAGCTGGGGACTAGCGGGAGGGTTCGATGAGCAGTTCTTC. Translated, it gives CASSWGLAGGFDEQFF.

The CDR3 spells CASSLWEGYEQYF. Here the CDR3 DNA reads TGTGCCAGCAGCTTATGGGAGGGCTACGAGCAGTACTTC. The rearrangement links TRBV7-9 to TRBJ2-7; TRBD2 matches 7 bases. V shed 2 bases and J 3 bases; nucleotides not matched to a gene: 1. Germline V gene data show CDR1 as SEHNR and CDR2 as FQNEAQ (reference sequence). This CDR3 is built from 13 residues.

This clonotype has just a few counts. The chain has TRBV3-1 and TRBJ2-5; 13 bases map to TRBD2. In germline, CDR1 is LGHDT, CDR2 YNNKEL (reference sequence). The CDR3 covers 14 residues. After removal of 1 base from V and 11 bases from J, the junction contained 4 bases not matched to a gene. The CDR3 protein is CASSQGTSGSKQYF. CDR3 in DNA: TGTGCCAGCAGCCAAGGGACTAGCGGGAGCAAGCAGTACTTC.

The chain joins TRBV20-1 to TRBJ2-7; 9 nucleotides match TRBD2. The V gene's germline CDR1 is DFQATT and CDR2 SNEGSKA (reference sequence). V was pared by 0 bases and J by 6 bases, with 12 bases of the junction left unmatched. The CDR3 is made up of 16 amino acids. CDR3 DNA: TGCAGTGCTAGAGATTTGGCTAGCGGGAAATTTCGCGAGCAGTACTTC. Translation: CSARDLASGKFREQYF.

This clonotype occurred a few times. The rearrangement uses TRBV20-1 and TRBJ2-6; D is undetermined. V was shortened by 2 bases and J by 0 bases, with 5 bases between the two germline ends. This CDR3 region has 14 residues. CDR1 is DFQATT and CDR2 is SNEGSKA in the germline V gene (reference sequence). The DNA of the CDR3 is TGCAGTGCTAGACAGGCCTCTGGGGCCAACGTCCTGACTTTC. Its translation is CSARQASGANVLTF.

A few counts support this clonotype. The chain recombines TRBV5-1 with TRBJ2-1, with TRBD1 identical over 12 bases. The CDR3 totals 16 residues. After removal of 0 bases from V and 7 bases from J, the junction contained 5 bases not matched to a gene. Germline V gene data show CDR1 as SGHRS and CDR2 as YFSETQ. The CDR3 spells CASSLGPGQGANEQFF. CDR3 coding DNA: TGCGCCAGCAGCTTGGGGCCGGGACAGGGGGCAAATGAGCAGTTCTTC.

The table lists this clonotype with a count of one. The chain combines TRBV20-1 with TRBJ1-2; D might be TRBD1 (6 bases). CDR1 is DFQATT, CDR2 SNEGSKA, per germline (reference sequence). CDR3 size: 14 residues. CDR3 nucleotide sequence: TGCAGCCCCCGGGACAAGCCCACTAACTATGGCTACACCTTC. Amino acid sequence: CSPRDKPTNYGYTF.

The table lists this clonotype with a few counts. The chain combines TRBV6-1 with TRBJ2-5; 12 positions agree with TRBD2. CDR3 length: 14 residues. V shed 4 bases, J shed 5 bases, and the junction held 2 bases outside the gene matches. Germline assignment: CDR1 MNHNS and CDR2 SASEGT. The CDR3 spells CASSVTSGRETQYF. The CDR3 region has the DNA TGTGCCAGCAGTGTAACTAGCGGGAGGGAGACCCAGTACTTC.

The chain has TRBV6-2 or TRBV6-3 and TRBJ2-1, with TRBD2 matching 13 bases. CDR1 and CDR2 (germline): MNHEY, SVGEGT. The ends lost 5 bases at V and 3 bases at J; junction bases unmatched: 16. The CDR3 loop spans 20 amino acids. CDR3 sequence (DNA): TGTGCCAGCAGTCACCCCGGACTAGCGGGAGTCTCCGAAATCTACAATGAGCAGTTCTTC. Residues: CASSHPGLAGVSEIYNEQFF.

This chain uses TRBV7-9 with TRBJ2-5; D call uncertain. The CDR3 is made up of 14 amino acids. Deletions cut 5 bases from V and 1 base from J, with 11 bases between. Looked up from germline, CDR1 is SEHNR and CDR2 is FQNEAQ (reference sequence). CDR3 residues: CASSKVTSQETQYF. CDR3 DNA sequence: TGTGCCAGCAGCAAAGTGACCAGCCAAGAGACCCAGTACTTC.

The CDR3 DNA sequence: TGTGCCAGCAGCTTAGGGGAGAATGAAAAACTGTTTTTT. This codes for CASSLGENEKLFF. The V call is TRBV13, the J call TRBJ1-4; D is unclear. V shed 0 bases and J shed 5 bases, with 4 bases lying between them. Germline loops: CDR1 PRHDT, CDR2 FYEKMQ (reference sequence). The CDR3 totals 13 residues.

The rearrangement joins TRBV7-8 to TRBJ2-3; D not resolved. CDR1 and CDR2 (germline): SGHVS, FQNEAQ. This CDR3 has 16 residues. Deletions cut 2 bases from V and 0 bases from J, with 12 bases between. The CDR3 loop is CASSLLVGSSTDTQYF. The CDR3 bases are TGTGCCAGCAGCTTATTGGTGGGCAGTAGCACAGATACGCAGTATTTT.

This chain joins TRBV12-3 or TRBV12-4 and TRBJ2-7; 9 bases align to TRBD1. Trimming removed 6 bases from V and 1 base from J; junction bases left unmatched: 4. This CDR3 is built from 14 residues. The CDR3: CASRRQGGSYEQYF. CDR3 nucleotides: TGTGCCAGCAGGAGACAGGGGGGTTCCTACGAGCAGTACTTC.

This clonotype appeared a single time. The chain has TRBV9 and TRBJ2-3; D gene unclear. V lost 1 base and J 6 bases, leaving 9 bases between the germline ends. CDR1 is SGDLS, CDR2 YYNGEE, per germline. This CDR3 contains 13 residues. The CDR3 here is CASSVSPRDTQYF. The CDR3 DNA reads as TGTGCCAGCAGCGTATCCCCTCGTGATACGCAGTATTTT. The whole variable domain, remainder taken from reference TRBV9 and TRBJ2-3, is DSGVTQTPKHLITATGQRVTLRCSPRSGDLSVYWYQQSLDQGLQFLIQYYNGEERAKGNILERFSAQQFPDLHSELNLSSLELGDSALYFCASSVSPRDTQYFGPGTRLTVL.

With respect to this clonotype: The germline gene is not matched at one end of the junction; a read error may be the cause. The chain recombines TRBV6-5 with TRBJ2-7, with TRBD1 matching over 12 bases. The CDR3 spans 15 residues. Germline CDR1 is MNHEY and CDR2 is SVGAGI. The CDR3 sequence: CASSAGTGGPYEQCF. The DNA for the CDR3 is TGTGCCAGCAGTGCAGGGACAGGGGGCCCTTACGAGCAGTGCTTC.

The V gene is TRBV20-1, the J gene TRBJ1-2; D gene uncertain. Trimming removed 5 bases at V and 8 bases at J, with 24 bases between. The CDR3 contains 15 residues. Germline CDR1 and CDR2: DFQATT and SNEGSKA (reference sequence). CDR3: CSAYADGHSPRGYTF. DNA of the CDR3: TGCAGTGCTTACGCGGACGGGCACTCACCGAGAGGCTACACCTTC.

The chain carries TRBV7-9 and TRBJ2-7; D may be TRBD1 or TRBD2 (5 bases each). The CDR3 consists of 14 residues. In germline, CDR1 is SEHNR, CDR2 FQNEAQ (reference sequence). The germline V and J ends were trimmed by 5 bases and 2 bases, with 13 bases remaining between them. The CDR3 nucleotides are TGTGCCAGCAGCGCCTCCGGGACGGCCTACGAGCAGTACTTC. It yields the protein CASSASGTAYEQYF.

The chain has TRBV5-6 and TRBJ2-6, with unresolved D. V gave up 0 bases and J gave up 0 bases, with 4 bases separating them. The length of the CDR3 is 15 residues. Germline assignment: CDR1 SGHDT and CDR2 YYEEEE. The CDR3 bases are TGTGCCAGCAGCTTGGTCCACTCTGGGGCCAACGTCCTGACTTTC. Translation: CASSLVHSGANVLTF. Combining the CDR3 with reference TRBV5-6 and TRBJ2-6 gives the whole variable domain DAGVTQSPTHLIKTRGQQVTLRCSPKSGHDTVSWYQQALGQGPQFIFQYYEEEERQRGNFPDRFSGHQFPNYSSELNVNALLLGDSALYLCASSLVHSGANVLTFGAGSRLTVL.